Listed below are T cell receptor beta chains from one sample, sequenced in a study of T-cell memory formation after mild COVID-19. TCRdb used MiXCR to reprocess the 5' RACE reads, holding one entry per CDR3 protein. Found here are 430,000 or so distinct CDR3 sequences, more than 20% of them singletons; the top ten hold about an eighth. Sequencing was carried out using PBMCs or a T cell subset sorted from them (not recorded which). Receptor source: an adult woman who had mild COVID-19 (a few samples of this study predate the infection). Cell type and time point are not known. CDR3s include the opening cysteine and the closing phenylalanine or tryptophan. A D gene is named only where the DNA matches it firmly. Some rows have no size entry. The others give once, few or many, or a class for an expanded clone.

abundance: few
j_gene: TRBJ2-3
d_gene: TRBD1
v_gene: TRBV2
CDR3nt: TGTGCCAGCACCTCACAGGGGGGTGTAGCAGATACGCAGTATTTT
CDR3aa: CASTSQGGVADTQYF

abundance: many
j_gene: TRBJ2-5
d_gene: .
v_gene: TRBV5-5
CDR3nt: TGTGCCAGCAGCTCAGGATATCCTGACAGCGTCAACAAAGAGACCCAGTACTTC
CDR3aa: CASSSGYPDSVNKETQYF

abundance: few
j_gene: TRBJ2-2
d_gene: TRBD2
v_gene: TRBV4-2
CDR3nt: TGTGCCAGCAGCCTTGCTAGCGGGGGGTCCGGTAACACCGGGGAGCTGTTTTTT
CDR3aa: CASSLASGGSGNTGELFF

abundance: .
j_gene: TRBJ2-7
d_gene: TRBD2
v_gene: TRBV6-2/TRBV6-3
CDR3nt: TGTGCCAGCAGTTACGTGGGGGGGAGACCCTACGAGCAGTACTTC
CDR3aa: CASSYVGGRPYEQYF

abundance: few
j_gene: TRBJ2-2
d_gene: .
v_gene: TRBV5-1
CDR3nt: TGCGCCAGCAGCTTTCAGGGGCCGAACACCGGGGAGCTGTTTTTT
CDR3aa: CASSFQGPNTGELFF

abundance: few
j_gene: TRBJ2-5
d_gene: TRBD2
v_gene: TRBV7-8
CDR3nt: TGTGCCAGCAGCCCCCCTCGGGGGGCGGGGGGGCCAGGCGAGACCCAGTACTTC
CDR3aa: CASSPPRGAGGPGETQYF

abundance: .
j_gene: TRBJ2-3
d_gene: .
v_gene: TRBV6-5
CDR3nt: TGTGCCAGCAGTTATGGGTACCCCCTGGGAGATACGCAGTATTTT
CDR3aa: CASSYGYPLGDTQYF

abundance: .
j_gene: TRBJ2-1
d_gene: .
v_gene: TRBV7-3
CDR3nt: TGTGCCAGCAGGTCTCTAGGAGATGAGCAGTTCTTC
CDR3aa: CASRSLGDEQFF

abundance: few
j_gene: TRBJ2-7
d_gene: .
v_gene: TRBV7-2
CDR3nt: TGTGCCAGCAGCCCCGCCCTAGGACGAGTCTACGAGCAGTACTTC
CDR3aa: CASSPALGRVYEQYF

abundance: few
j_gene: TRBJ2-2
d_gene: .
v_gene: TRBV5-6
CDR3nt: TGTGCCAGCAGCTTGGCCTACCGGGAGCTGTTTTTT
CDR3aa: CASSLAYRELFF

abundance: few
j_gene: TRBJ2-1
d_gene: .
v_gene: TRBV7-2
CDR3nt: TGTGCCAGCAGCTTAGAAAGCATCAATGAGCAGTTCTTC
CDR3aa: CASSLESINEQFF

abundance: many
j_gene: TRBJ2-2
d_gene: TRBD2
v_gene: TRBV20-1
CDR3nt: TGCAGTGCTGCACTAGCGGGAGGGGTCGGGGAGCTGTTTTTT
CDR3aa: CSAALAGGVGELFF

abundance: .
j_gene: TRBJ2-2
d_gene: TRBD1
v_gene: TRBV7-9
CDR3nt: TGTGCCAGCAGGCTGACAGGGGAAACCGGGGAGCTGTTTTTT
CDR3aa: CASRLTGETGELFF

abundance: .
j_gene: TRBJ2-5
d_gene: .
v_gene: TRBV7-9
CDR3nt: TGTGCCAGCAGCTCCCTAAGGGCAGGGGACCAAGAGACCCAGTACTTC
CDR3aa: CASSSLRAGDQETQYF

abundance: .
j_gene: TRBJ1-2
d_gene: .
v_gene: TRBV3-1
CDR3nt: TGTGCCAGCAGCCAAGTAGACGACCCAGGAAACTATGGCTACACCTTC
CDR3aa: CASSQVDDPGNYGYTF

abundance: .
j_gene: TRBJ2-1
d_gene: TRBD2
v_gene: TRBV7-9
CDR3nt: TGTGCCAGCAGCTTCGGGACTAGCGGGTTCTGGGAGCAGTTCTTC
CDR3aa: CASSFGTSGFWEQFF

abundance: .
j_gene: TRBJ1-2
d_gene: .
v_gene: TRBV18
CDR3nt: TGTGCCAGCTCACCACAGGAGACCGAACCCAAGGGCTACACCTTC
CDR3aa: CASSPQETEPKGYTF

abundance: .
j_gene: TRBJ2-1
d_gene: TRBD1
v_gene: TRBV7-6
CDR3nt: TGTGCCAGCAGCTTAGGCTTCTTCGGGACAGGGCTCAACAATGAGCAGTTCTTC
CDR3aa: CASSLGFFGTGLNNEQFF

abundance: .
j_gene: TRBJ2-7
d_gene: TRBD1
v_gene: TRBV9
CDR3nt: TGTGCCAGCAGCGCAACCGGGACAGGGAGTTTCGAGCAGTACTTC
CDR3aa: CASSATGTGSFEQYF

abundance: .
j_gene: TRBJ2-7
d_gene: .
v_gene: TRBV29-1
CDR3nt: TGCAGCGTCACGGGTCCGTGGAAACCCTACGAGCAGTACTTC
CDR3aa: CSVTGPWKPYEQYF

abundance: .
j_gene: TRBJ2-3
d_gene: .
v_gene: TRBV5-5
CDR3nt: TGTGCCAGCAGCTTCTGGCGAACAAACGCAGATACGCAGTATTTT
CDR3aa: CASSFWRTNADTQYF

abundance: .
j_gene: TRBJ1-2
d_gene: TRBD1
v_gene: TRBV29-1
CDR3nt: TGCAGCGTTGTCCCTTTAGGACAGGGCGGCTATGGCTACACCTTC
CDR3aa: CSVVPLGQGGYGYTF

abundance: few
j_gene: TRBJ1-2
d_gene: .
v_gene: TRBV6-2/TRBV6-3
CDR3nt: TGTGCCAGCAGTTACCCCTGGACAGCTGAATATGGCTACACCTTC
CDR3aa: CASSYPWTAEYGYTF

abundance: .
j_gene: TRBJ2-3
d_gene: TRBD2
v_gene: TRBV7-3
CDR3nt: TGTGCCAGCAGCTCAAGGGGACTAGCGCCTGATACGCAGTATTTT
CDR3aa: CASSSRGLAPDTQYF

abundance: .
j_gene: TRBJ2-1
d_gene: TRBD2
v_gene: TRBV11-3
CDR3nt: TGTGCCAGCAGCTTAGACCAGGGACTAGCGGGAGAAAGGTACAATGAGCAGTTCTTC
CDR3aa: CASSLDQGLAGERYNEQFF

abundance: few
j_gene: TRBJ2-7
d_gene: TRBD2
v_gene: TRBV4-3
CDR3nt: TGCGCCAGCAGCCACGTAGGTCTAGCGGGAGACGAGCAGTACTTC
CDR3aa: CASSHVGLAGDEQYF

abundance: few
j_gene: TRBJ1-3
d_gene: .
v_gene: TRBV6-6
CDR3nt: TGTGCCAGCAGATTAATGGAGGCGAACACCATATATTTT
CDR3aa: CASRLMEANTIYF

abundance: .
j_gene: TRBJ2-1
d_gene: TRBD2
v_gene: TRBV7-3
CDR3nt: TGTGCCAGCAGCCCGGGACTAGCGGGAGCCACCACAATCTCCTACAATGAGCAGTTCTTC
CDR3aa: CASSPGLAGATTISYNEQFF

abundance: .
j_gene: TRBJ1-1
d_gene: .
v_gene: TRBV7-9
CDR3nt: TGTGCCGGACGGGGGATCGGGGGGCCTGAAGCTTTCTTT
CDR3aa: CAGRGIGGPEAFF

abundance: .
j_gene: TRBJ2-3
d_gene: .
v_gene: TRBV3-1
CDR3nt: TGTGCCAGCAGCCAAGGTGGTAGCAGAACCACAGATACGCAGTATTTT
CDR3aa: CASSQGGSRTTDTQYF

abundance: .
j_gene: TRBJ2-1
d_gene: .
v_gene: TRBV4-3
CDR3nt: TGCGCCAGCAGCCTCCATGGCAGCGCCGATGAGCAGTTCTTC
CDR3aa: CASSLHGSADEQFF

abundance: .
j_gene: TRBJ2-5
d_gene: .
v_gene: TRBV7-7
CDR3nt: TGTGCCAGCAGCGCAACAGGGTTGGGAGAGACCCAGTACTTC
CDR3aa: CASSATGLGETQYF

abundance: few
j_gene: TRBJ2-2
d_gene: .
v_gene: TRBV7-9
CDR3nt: TGTGCCAGCAGCTTAGTAGGGGCCGCCGGGGAGCTGTTTTTT
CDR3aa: CASSLVGAAGELFF

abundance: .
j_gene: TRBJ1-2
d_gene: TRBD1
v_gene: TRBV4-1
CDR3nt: TGCGCCAGCAGCCCCCAACCCGGAGGGGGCGAGGTAGGCTACACCTTC
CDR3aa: CASSPQPGGGEVGYTF

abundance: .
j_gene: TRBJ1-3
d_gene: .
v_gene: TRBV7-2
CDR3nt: TGTGCCAGCAGCTTAGTTCGAGTTTCGGCAGGGGTCTTAAACACCATATATTTT
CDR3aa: CASSLVRVSAGVLNTIYF

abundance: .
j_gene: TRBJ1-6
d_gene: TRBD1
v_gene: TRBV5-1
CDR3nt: TGCGCCAGCAGCAGCCCGGCGGGACAGGGGGATTCACCCCTCCACTTT
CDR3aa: CASSSPAGQGDSPLHF

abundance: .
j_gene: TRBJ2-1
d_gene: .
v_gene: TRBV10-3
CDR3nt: TGTGCCATCAGTGGGGACTTACGTGAGCAGTTCTTC
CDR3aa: CAISGDLREQFF

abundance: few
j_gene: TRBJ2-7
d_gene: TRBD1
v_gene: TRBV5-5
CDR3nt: TGTGCCAGCAGCTTGGCCCTTACAGGGGGACATATGCTCTACGAGCAGTACTTC
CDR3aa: CASSLALTGGHMLYEQYF

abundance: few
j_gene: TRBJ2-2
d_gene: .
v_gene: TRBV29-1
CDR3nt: TGCAGCGTTGGTGAGACCGGGGAGCTGTTTTTT
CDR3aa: CSVGETGELFF

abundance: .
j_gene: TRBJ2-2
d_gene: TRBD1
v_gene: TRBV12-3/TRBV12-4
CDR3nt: TGTGCCAGCAGTTTTGACAGGGGGCGCCCCGGGGAGCTGTTTTTT
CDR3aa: CASSFDRGRPGELFF

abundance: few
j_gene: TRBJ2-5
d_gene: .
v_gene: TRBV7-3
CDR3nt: TGTGCCAGCAGTCCTACTCCCCAGGGTACCCAGTACTTC
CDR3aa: CASSPTPQGTQYF

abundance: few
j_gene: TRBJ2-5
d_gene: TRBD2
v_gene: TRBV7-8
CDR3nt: TGTGCCAGCAGCTTGAGACTAGCGAAAAGCGGGTACTTC
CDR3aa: CASSLRLAKSGYF

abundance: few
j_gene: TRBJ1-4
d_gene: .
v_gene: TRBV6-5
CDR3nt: TGTGCCAGCAGTTACTCAACTGCCGGAAAACTGTTTTTT
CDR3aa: CASSYSTAGKLFF

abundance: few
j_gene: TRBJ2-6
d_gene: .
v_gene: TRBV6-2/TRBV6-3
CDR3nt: TGTGCCAGCAGTTACCGGGGGGCGGGAGGGGCCAACGTCCTGACTTTC
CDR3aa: CASSYRGAGGANVLTF

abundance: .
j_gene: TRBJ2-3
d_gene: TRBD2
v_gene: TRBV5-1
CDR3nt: TGCGCCAGCAGCTTGGCGCGTAGCGGGGGGACCACAGATACGCAGTATTTT
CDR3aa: CASSLARSGGTTDTQYF

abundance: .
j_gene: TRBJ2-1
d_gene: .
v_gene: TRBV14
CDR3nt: TGTGCCAGCAGCCAAGGACTAGGGACGCCCTACAATGAGCAGTTCTTC
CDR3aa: CASSQGLGTPYNEQFF

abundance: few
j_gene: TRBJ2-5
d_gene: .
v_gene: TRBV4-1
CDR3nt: TGCGCCAGCAGCCAAGTGGTGCGCCAAGAGACCCAGTACTTC
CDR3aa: CASSQVVRQETQYF

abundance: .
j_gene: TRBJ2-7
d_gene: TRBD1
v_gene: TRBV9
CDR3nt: TGTGCCAGCAGCGTAGCGCAGGGGGCTCTGTACGAGCAGTACTTC
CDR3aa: CASSVAQGALYEQYF

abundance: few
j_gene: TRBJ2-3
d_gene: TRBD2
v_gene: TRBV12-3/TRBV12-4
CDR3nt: TGTGCCAGCACTAGCGGGGGGCCCACAGATACGCAGTATTTT
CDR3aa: CASTSGGPTDTQYF

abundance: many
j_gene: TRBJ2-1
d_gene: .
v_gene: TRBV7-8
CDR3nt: TGTGCCAGCAGCCCTTACTATAGCTCCTACAATGAGCAGTTCTTC
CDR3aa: CASSPYYSSYNEQFF

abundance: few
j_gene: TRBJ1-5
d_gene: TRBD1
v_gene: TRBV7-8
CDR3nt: TGTGCCAGCAGCACAATACAGGGGTATTTTAGCAATCAGCCCCAGCATTTT
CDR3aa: CASSTIQGYFSNQPQHF

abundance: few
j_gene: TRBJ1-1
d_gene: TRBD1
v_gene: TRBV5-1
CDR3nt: TGCGCCAGCAGCTCCACAATTACCGGGACAGTTAACACTGAAGCTTTCTTT
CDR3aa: CASSSTITGTVNTEAFF

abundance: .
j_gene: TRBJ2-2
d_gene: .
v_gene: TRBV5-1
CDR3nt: TGCGCCAGCAGCTTGGGCCTCTTGGGGGGCACCGGGGAGCTGTTTTTT
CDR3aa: CASSLGLLGGTGELFF

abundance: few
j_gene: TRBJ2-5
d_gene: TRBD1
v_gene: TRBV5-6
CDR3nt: TGTGCCAGCAGCGCGACAGGGACCCTAAAAGAGACCCAGTACTTC
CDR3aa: CASSATGTLKETQYF

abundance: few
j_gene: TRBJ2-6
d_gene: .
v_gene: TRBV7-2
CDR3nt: TGTGCCAGCAGCTTAGCCTCTGTGACCAACGTCCTGACTTTC
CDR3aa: CASSLASVTNVLTF